This T cell receptor beta chain came from a study of identical twins. This CDR3 contains 17 residues. Per the germline V gene, CDR1 is SGHRS and CDR2 is YFSETQ. V lost 4 bases and J 2 bases, leaving 18 bases between the germline ends. TCRdb itself ran the 5' RACE reads through MiXCR, one entry per CDR3 protein. Counted here are around 490,000 distinct CDR3 sequences, 20% to 25% occurring once; the ten biggest clones make up more than 0.4%. The same specimen was also included in a second study, on yellow fever vaccine responses in identical twins.

This sequence joins TRBV5-1 and TRBJ2-2; a weak D match, TRBD1 (6 bases). Sequencing was carried out using CD4+ T cells sorted from blood. The sequence derives from a woman aged 18 to 35 in good health. For the CDR3, the DNA is TGCGCCAGCAGCACCAGGGGAGCGAAATTTAACACCGGGGAGCTGTTTTTT. Its translation: CASSTRGAKFNTGELFF.